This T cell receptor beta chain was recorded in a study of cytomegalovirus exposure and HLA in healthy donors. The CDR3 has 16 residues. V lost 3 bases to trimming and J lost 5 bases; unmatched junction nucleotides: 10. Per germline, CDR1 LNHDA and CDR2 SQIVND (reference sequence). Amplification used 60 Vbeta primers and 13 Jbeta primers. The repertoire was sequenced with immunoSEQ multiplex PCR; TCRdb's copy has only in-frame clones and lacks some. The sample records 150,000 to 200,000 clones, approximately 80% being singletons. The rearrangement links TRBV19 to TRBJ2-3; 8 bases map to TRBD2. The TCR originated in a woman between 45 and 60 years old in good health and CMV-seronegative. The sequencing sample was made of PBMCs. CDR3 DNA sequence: TGTGCCAGTAGTATGAACCGGGCGGGGGGCAGAGATACGCAGTATTTT. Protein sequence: CASSMNRAGGRDTQYF.